This T cell receptor beta chain derives from a study of CD8 T cells in Susac syndrome. J was trimmed by 3 bases and V by 6 bases; bases with no gene match: 4. CDR1 is SGHTA and CDR2 is FQGNSA in the germline V gene. The CDR3 runs 15 residues. This clonotype was seen ten or more times. When the RNA was reverse transcribed, random hexamers were used with an input of roughly 0.45 to 1 ug. TCR beta CDR3 was amplified by immunoSEQ covering 54 Vbeta and 13 Jbeta. TCRdb analysed the immunoSEQ multiplex PCR reads with MiXCR anew, one entry per CDR3 protein. The sample has some 300,000 distinct CDR3 sequences; roughly 90% are singletons. From blood CD8+ and CD4+ T cells, the TCR beta chain was sequenced. The multiple sclerosis controls were treatment-naive patients with relapsing-remitting disease that was stable or active. It was negative isolation that provided the CD8+ and CD4+ T cells, whereas TEMRA cells were enriched by FACS.

The clonotype comes from a human donor with multiple sclerosis. The chain recombines TRBV7-2 with TRBJ2-3; 12 bases agree with TRBD2. Specimen: CD8+ T cells from PBMCs. Here the CDR3 reads CASSLLAGGTDTQYF. In nucleotides, the CDR3 is TGTGCCAGCAGTTTACTAGCGGGAGGTACAGATACGCAGTATTTT.